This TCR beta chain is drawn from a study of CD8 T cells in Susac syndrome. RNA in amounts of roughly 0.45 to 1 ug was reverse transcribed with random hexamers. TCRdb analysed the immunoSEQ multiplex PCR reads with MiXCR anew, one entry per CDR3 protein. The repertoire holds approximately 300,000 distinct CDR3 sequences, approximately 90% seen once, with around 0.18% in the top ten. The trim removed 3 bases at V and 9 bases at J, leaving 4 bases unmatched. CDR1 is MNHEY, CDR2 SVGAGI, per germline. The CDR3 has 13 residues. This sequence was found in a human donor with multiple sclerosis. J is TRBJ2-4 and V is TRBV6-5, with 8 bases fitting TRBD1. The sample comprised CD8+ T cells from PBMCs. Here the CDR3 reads CASSYGQGGIQYF. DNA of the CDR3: TGTGCCAGCAGTTATGGACAGGGCGGCATTCAGTACTTC.